What follows describes a single T cell receptor (beta chain). Its target is not known. The record originates from a study of OX40 agonist ivuxolimab in advanced cancers. Background on the study: At 82.7% male, the cohort had a mean age of approximately 60 years, ranging from about 20 to 90. Two patients with cutaneous melanoma and one with hepatocellular carcinoma, three in total, showed partial responses.

Per the germline V gene, CDR1 is LNHDA and CDR2 is SQIVND (reference sequence). The V gene lost 3 bases and the J gene lost 4 bases, with 9 bases spanning the gap. The CDR3 totals 13 residues. General study points: Expanded clones belonging to CD8+ T cells outnumbered, on average, those of CD4+. Some of the lowest clonal expansion was seen in partial responders at 0.1-3.0 mg/kg.

Measured with immunoSEQ multiplex PCR; TCRdb has only the in-frame clones, and not every one. The table shows about 58,000 clones, with about 86% occurring only once. This chain joins TRBV19 and TRBJ1-2; D is perhaps TRBD1 (5 bases). The sequencing used CD4+ or CD8+ T cells sorted from blood, collected in a trial of the OX40 agonist ivuxolimab. This TCR was recovered from an adult with an advanced solid tumor such as melanoma, head and neck, liver or kidney cancer. The chain's CDR3 is CASSIWGPYGYTF. Here the CDR3 DNA reads TGTGCCAGTAGTATTTGGGGCCCCTATGGCTACACCTTC.